These T cell receptor beta chains were read from a single sample in a study of T cell responses to AZD1222 COVID-19 vaccine. Sequencing was performed with immunoSEQ multiplex PCR; in TCRdb, only in-frame clones are kept and a portion is missing. The data show more than 85,000 clones, about 81% seen once. Here the sequenced sample was peripheral blood, taken on day 0 of AZD1222 vaccination. These receptors all stem from an adult in good health. Each CDR3 is given with its conserved first and last residue.

V gene: TRBV2; J gene: TRBJ1-2; CDR3 protein: CASQGDLNYGYTF
V gene: TRBV15; J gene: TRBJ1-5; CDR3 protein: CATSGFPRGQSQPQHF
V gene: TRBV5-5; J gene: TRBJ1-6; CDR3 protein: CASSEGGTPNSPLHF
V gene: TRBV28; J gene: TRBJ1-6; CDR3 protein: CASSLGGGNSPLHF
V gene: TRBV6-5; J gene: TRBJ1-2; CDR3 protein: CASSLVVNYGYTF
V gene: TRBV7-8; J gene: TRBJ1-3; CDR3 protein: CASSSPGTGNTIYF
V gene: TRBV25-1; J gene: TRBJ1-1; CDR3 protein: CASSEGQNEAFF
V gene: TRBV19; J gene: TRBJ1-6; CDR3 protein: CASTDRVNSPLHF
V gene: TRBV28; J gene: TRBJ1-6; CDR3 protein: CASSRFSRSSYNSPLHF
V gene: TRBV5-1; J gene: TRBJ1-5; CDR3 protein: CASSLAGTDNQPQHF
V gene: TRBV7-9; J gene: TRBJ1-2; CDR3 protein: CASSLRGGGGYTF
V gene: TRBV5-4; J gene: TRBJ2-7; CDR3 protein: CASSRDRPDEQYF
V gene: TRBV15; J gene: TRBJ1-2; CDR3 protein: CATSRDAGNYGYTF
V gene: TRBV6-5; J gene: TRBJ2-3; CDR3 protein: CASSRGGGPDTQYF
V gene: TRBV28; J gene: TRBJ2-6; CDR3 protein: CASSLGRARGSGANVLTF
V gene: TRBV30; J gene: TRBJ1-2; CDR3 protein: CAWGTEARHTNYGYTF
V gene: TRBV7-2; J gene: TRBJ2-5; CDR3 protein: CASSLGVSSSQETQYF
V gene: TRBV27; J gene: TRBJ1-4; CDR3 protein: CASRATDSTNEKLFF
V gene: TRBV28; J gene: TRBJ1-2; CDR3 protein: CASSLGTGAGAGYTF
V gene: TRBV6-5; J gene: TRBJ1-3; CDR3 protein: CASSYSASQGDTIYF
V gene: TRBV18; J gene: TRBJ1-1; CDR3 protein: CASSARNTEAFF
V gene: TRBV5-5; J gene: TRBJ2-7; CDR3 protein: CASSSGLAGGALKYEQYF
V gene: TRBV2; J gene: TRBJ1-6; CDR3 protein: CASSVRHDNSPLHF
V gene: TRBV2; J gene: TRBJ1-5; CDR3 protein: CATLDSSNQPQHF
V gene: TRBV10-2; J gene: TRBJ2-4; CDR3 protein: CASSEIEGGRVNIQYF
V gene: TRBV7-6; J gene: TRBJ1-1; CDR3 protein: CASSHLGGVNTEAFF
V gene: TRBV7-8; J gene: TRBJ1-1; CDR3 protein: CASSLDWRLAFF
V gene: TRBV6-6; J gene: TRBJ2-1; CDR3 protein: CASSGAGGPFNEQFF
V gene: TRBV9; J gene: TRBJ1-1; CDR3 protein: CASSVGFGGDMNTEAFF
V gene: TRBV24-1; J gene: TRBJ1-2; CDR3 protein: CATTDRGGPVDGYTF
V gene: TRBV30; J gene: TRBJ2-1; CDR3 protein: CAWSVGVVYNEQFF
V gene: TRBV30; J gene: TRBJ1-4; CDR3 protein: CAWSRQGANEKLFF
V gene: TRBV4-2; J gene: TRBJ2-3; CDR3 protein: CASSPASNTDTQYF
V gene: TRBV2; J gene: TRBJ1-1; CDR3 protein: CASSDTTGRFAEAFF
V gene: TRBV11-2; J gene: TRBJ2-7; CDR3 protein: CASSLVGTSGSYEQYF
V gene: TRBV6-5; J gene: TRBJ2-3; CDR3 protein: CASRTGFLTDTQYF
V gene: TRBV27; J gene: TRBJ1-2; CDR3 protein: CASSSGGWIGYTF
V gene: TRBV29-1; J gene: TRBJ1-1; CDR3 protein: CSVGDSLGVDTEAFF
V gene: TRBV18; J gene: TRBJ1-4; CDR3 protein: CASSPVWSTNEKLFF
V gene: TRBV20-1; J gene: TRBJ1-1; CDR3 protein: CSAQMNTEAFF
V gene: TRBV21-1; J gene: TRBJ1-1; CDR3 protein: CASTYRGKSTEAFF
V gene: TRBV25-1; J gene: TRBJ1-2; CDR3 protein: CATSRRGLYGYTF
V gene: TRBV19; J gene: TRBJ2-3; CDR3 protein: CASGADTQYF
V gene: TRBV7-2; J gene: TRBJ1-1; CDR3 protein: CASSFFGRQNTEAFF
V gene: TRBV6-5; J gene: TRBJ2-5; CDR3 protein: CASRQANLQETQYF